This T cell receptor beta chain was identified in a study of T-cell memory formation after mild COVID-19. As for the study in general: The TCR clusters were mostly specific to one donor. Whole-study results and caveats: Clones that contracted from day 15 to 85 had balanced CD4/CD8; later expanders were CD4+ biased.

This clonotype has more than one count but fewer than ten. Antigen: not known. The TCR alpha and TCR beta cDNA libraries, bearing sample barcodes and UMIs, were generated by 5'RACE using constant-segment primers. TCRdb reanalysed the 5' RACE reads using MiXCR and keeps one entry per CDR3 protein. Among 100,000 to 150,000 distinct CDR3 sequences listed, approximately 5.9% were seen once. V lost 3 bases, J lost 4 bases, and 5 bases stayed unmatched. There are 16 residues in the CDR3. Looked up from germline, CDR1 is KGHSH and CDR2 is LQKENI. Sequencing used PBMCs or a T cell subset sorted from them (not recorded which). The chain carries TRBV18 and TRBJ2-1; 11 bases are a match to TRBD1. This sequence originates from an adult woman who had mild COVID-19 (a few samples of this study predate the infection). Cell type and time point are not known. The CDR3 reads CASSPADRGLYNEQFF. CDR3 DNA: TGTGCCAGCTCACCGGCGGACAGGGGGCTATACAATGAGCAGTTCTTC.